This T cell receptor beta chain was recovered during a study of shared clonotypes between healthy human individuals. This clone has only a few counts. Germline CDR1 and CDR2: SNHLY and FYNNEI. The germline V and J ends were trimmed by 11 bases and 1 base, with 29 bases remaining between them. The CDR3 length is 18 residues. Assay used: immunoSEQ multiplex PCR; TCRdb lists only in-frame clones, some missing. The sample has about 480,000 clones, about 80% seen once; the top ten hold approximately 12%. Specimen: PBMCs. The rearrangement joins TRBV2 to TRBJ1-1; D unclear. The receptor comes from a woman aged 35 to 49 in good health. Some clones in this sample may be carry-over from other donors' samples. The CDR3 sequence: CAQQPVGSNLRPNTEAFF. DNA of the CDR3: TGTGCCCAGCAGCCGGTCGGCAGCAACCTACGACCGAACACTGAAGCTTTCTTT.